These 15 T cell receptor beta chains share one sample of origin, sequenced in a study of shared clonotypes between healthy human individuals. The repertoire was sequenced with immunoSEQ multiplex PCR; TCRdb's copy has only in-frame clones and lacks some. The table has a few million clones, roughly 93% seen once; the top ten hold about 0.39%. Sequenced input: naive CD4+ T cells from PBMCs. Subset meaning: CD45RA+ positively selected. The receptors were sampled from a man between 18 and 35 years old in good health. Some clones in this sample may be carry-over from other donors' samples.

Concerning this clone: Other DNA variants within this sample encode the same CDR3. The DNA of the CDR3 is TGTGCCAGCAGCCAAGGACTAGCGGGAGGGCTAGAGACCCAGTACTTC. It is translated as CASSQGLAGGLETQYF. The chain joins TRBV4-2 to TRBJ2-5, with TRBD2 matching 14 bases. This CDR3 has 16 residues. Germline V gene lookup returns CDR1 LGHNA and CDR2 YNFKEQ. The ends lost 1 base at V and 4 bases at J; junction bases unmatched: 2.

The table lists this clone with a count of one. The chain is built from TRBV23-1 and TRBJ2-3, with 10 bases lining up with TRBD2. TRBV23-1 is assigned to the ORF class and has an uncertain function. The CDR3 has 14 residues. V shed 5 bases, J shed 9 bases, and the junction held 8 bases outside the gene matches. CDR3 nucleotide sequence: TGCGCCAGCAGTTCTCTAGCGGGAGCGGGGACGCAGTATTTT. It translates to CASSSLAGAGTQYF.

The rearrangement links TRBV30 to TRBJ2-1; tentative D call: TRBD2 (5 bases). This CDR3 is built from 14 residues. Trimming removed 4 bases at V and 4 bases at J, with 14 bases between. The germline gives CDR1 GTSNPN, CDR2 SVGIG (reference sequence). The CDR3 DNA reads TGTGCCTGGAAAAGGGCGACGGGGTACAATGAGCAGTTCTTC. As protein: CAWKRATGYNEQFF. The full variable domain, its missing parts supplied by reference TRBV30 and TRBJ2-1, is SQTIHQWPATLVQPVGSPLSLECTVEGTSNPNLYWYRQAAGRGLQLLFYSVGIGQISSEVPQNLSASRPQDRQFILSSKKLLLSDSGFYLCAWKRATGYNEQFFGPGTRLTVL.

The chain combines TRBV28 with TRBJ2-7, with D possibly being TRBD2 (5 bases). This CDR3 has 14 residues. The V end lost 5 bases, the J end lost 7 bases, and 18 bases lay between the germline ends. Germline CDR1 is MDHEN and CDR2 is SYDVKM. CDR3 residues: CASSDHRRREEQYF. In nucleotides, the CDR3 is TGTGCCAGCAGTGACCACCGTCGACGGGAAGAGCAGTACTTC.

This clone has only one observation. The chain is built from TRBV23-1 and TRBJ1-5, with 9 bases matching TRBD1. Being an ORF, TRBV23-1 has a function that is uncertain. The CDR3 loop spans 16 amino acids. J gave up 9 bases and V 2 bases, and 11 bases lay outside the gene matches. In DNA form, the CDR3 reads TGCGCCAGCAGTCAACCGGGACAGGGTTTCCGCTGGCCCCAGCATTTT. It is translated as CASSQPGQGFRWPQHF.

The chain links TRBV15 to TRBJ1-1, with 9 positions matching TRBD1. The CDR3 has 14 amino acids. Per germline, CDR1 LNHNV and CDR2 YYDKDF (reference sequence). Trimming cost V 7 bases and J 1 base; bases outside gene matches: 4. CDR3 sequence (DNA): TGTGCCACCATTACGGGACAGGGGAACACTGAAGCTTTCTTT. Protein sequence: CATITGQGNTEAFF.

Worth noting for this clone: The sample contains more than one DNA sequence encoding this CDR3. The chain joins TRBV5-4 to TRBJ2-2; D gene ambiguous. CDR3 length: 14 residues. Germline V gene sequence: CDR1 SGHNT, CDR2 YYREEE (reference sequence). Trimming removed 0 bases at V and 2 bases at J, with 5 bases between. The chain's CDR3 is CASSLGGNTGELFF. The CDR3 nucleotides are TGTGCCAGCAGCTTGGGTGGTAACACCGGGGAGCTGTTTTTT. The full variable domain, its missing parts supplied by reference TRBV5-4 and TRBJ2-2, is ETGVTQSPTHLIKTRGQQVTLRCSSQSGHNTVSWYQQALGQGPQFIFQYYREEENGRGNFPPRFSGLQFPNYSSELNVNALELDDSALYLCASSLGGNTGELFFGEGSRLTVL.

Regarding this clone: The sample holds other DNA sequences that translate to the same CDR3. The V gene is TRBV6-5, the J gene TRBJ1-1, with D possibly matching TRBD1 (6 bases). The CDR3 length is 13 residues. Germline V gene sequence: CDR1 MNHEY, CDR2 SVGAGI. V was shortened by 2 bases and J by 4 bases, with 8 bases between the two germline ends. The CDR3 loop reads CASSYGQSTEAFF. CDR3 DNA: TGTGCCAGCAGTTACGGACAGAGCACTGAAGCTTTCTTT.

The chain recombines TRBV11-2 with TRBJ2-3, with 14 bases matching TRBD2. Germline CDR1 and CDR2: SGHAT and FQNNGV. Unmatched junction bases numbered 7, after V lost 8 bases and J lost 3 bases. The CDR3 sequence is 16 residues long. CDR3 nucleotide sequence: TGTGCCAGCGGGACGGGACTAGCGGGAGTTACAGATACGCAGTATTTT. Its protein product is CASGTGLAGVTDTQYF.

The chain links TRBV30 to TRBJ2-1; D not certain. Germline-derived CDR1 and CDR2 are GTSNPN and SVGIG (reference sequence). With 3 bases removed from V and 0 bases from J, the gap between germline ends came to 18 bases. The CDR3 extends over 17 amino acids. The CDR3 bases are TGTGCCTGGAGACTGACACGGCGGCCGAGCTCCTACAATGAGCAGTTCTTC. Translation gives CAWRLTRRPSSYNEQFF.

CDR3 coding DNA: TGTGCCAGCAGTTCCCGACAGGGCACCTACGAGCAGTACTTC. Translated: CASSSRQGTYEQYF. The chain has TRBV6-5 and TRBJ2-7; TRBD1 agrees at 7 bases. Germline V gives CDR1 MNHEY, CDR2 SVGAGI. After removal of 4 bases from V and 2 bases from J, the junction contained 5 bases not matched to a gene. The CDR3 is 14 residues long.

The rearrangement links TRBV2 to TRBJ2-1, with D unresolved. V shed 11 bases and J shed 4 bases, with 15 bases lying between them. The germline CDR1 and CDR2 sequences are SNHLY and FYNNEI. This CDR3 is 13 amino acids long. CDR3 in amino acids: CASLSDGYNEQFF. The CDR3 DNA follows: TGTGCCTCCCTCTCCGACGGATACAATGAGCAGTTCTTC.

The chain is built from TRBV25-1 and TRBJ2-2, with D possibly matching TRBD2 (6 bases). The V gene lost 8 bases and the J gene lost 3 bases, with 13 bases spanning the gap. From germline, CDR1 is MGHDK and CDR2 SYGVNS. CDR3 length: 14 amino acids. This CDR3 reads CASQGWRDTGELFF. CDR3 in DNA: TGTGCCAGCCAAGGTTGGAGGGACACCGGGGAGCTGTTTTTT. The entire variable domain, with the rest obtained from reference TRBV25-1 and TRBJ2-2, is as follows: EADIYQTPRYLVIGTGKKITLECSQTMGHDKMYWYQQDPGMELHLIHYSYGVNSTEKGDLSSESTVSRIRTEHFPLTLESARPSHTSQYLCASQGWRDTGELFFGEGSRLTVL.

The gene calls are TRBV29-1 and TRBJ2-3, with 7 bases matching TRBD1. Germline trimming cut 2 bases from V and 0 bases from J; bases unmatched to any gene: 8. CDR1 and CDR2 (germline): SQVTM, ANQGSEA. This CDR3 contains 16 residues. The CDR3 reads CSVESARDRSTDTQYF. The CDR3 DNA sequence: TGCAGCGTTGAAAGCGCCCGGGACAGAAGCACAGATACGCAGTATTTT.

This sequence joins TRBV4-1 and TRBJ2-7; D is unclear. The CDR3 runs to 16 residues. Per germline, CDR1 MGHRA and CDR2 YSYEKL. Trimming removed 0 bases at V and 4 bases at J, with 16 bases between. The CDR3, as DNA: TGCGCCAGCAGCCAAGAAAGTCGGCAGGCCCGGTACGAGCAGTACTTC. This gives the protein CASSQESRQARYEQYF.